This T cell receptor beta chain was profiled in a study of a mutant IDH1 vaccine in newly diagnosed glioma. The wider study: Commencement of vaccination occurred 4-6 weeks following radiotherapy alone, or concurrently with temozolomide cycles. Treated patients had a mean age of about 40 years and a sex split that was around 60% male and approximately 38% female. General observations from the study: It was about 92% of patients that developed vaccine-induced immune responses.

As regards this clone: Antigen: not known.

The time point was: week 35, safety follow-up. All doses held 300 ug of mutant IDH1 20-mer peptide, with topical imiquimod. Sequenced by immunoSEQ multiplex PCR; TCRdb stores in-frame clones only, minus some. The sample shows about 65,000 clones, roughly 79% of them seen only once. Germline CDR1 and CDR2: WSHSY and SAAADI. With V trimmed by 0 bases and J by 13 bases, 7 bases remained unmatched. The CDR3 spans 14 residues. The rearrangement links TRBV10-2 to TRBJ1-5; 9 nucleotides match TRBD1. The sample in question was PBMCs, obtained from a glioma patient whose treatment included an IDH1 peptide vaccine. The sequence was obtained from a man aged 35 to 55 with glioma. CDR3 nucleotide sequence: TGCGCCAGCAGTGAGTCGGGACAGGGAACTACGCAGCATTTT. Its protein product is CASSESGQGTTQHF.